This record concerns one T cell receptor (beta chain) sequence. These data come from a study of blood T cell repertoires in COVID-19. Study summary: The samples span acute and convalescent COVID-19 from the United States, Italy and Spain.

Under the authors' procedure: Quantification of nucleated cells was approximated via reference gene primer amplification. Only in-frame clones appear in the TCRdb table, and some are missing; sequencing was by immunoSEQ multiplex PCR. For V, J and clone size, that table is used; D and trimming come from the DNA. The sample has roughly 300,000 clones; around 86% are singletons. The specimen was peripheral blood. This TCR was recovered from a woman between 40 and 55 years old who had recovered from COVID-19.

The CDR3 region has the DNA TGTGCCAGCAGCCAAAAGGGACTAGCGGGGGAGGGCAACATTCAGTACTTC. Translated, it gives CASSQKGLAGEGNIQYF. V usage is TRBV3-1 (or the pseudogene TRBV3-2) and J usage is TRBJ2-4; TRBD2 agrees at 14 bases. The CDR3 runs 17 residues. CDR1 and CDR2 (germline): LGHDT, YNNKEL (reference sequence). Trimming removed 2 bases from V and 7 bases from J; junction bases left unmatched: 7.